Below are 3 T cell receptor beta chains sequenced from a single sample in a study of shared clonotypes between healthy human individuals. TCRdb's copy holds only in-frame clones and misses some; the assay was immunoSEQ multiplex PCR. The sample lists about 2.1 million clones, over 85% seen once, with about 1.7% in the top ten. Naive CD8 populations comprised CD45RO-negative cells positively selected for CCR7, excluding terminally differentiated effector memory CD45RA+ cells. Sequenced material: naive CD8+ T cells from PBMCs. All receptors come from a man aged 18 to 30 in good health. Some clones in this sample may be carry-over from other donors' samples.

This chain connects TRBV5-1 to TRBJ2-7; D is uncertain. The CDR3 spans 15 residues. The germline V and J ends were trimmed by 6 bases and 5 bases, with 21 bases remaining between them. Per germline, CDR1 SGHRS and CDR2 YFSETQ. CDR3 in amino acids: CASTPEAAIIHEQYF. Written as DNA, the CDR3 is TGCGCCAGCACCCCTGAGGCGGCTATAATCCACGAGCAGTACTTC. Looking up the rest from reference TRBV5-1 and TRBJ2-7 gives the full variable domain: KAGVTQTPRYLIKTRGQQVTLSCSPISGHRSVSWYQQTPGQGLQFLFEYFSETQRNKGNFPGRFSGRQFSNSRSEMNVSTLELGDSALYLCASTPEAAIIHEQYFGPGTRLTVT.

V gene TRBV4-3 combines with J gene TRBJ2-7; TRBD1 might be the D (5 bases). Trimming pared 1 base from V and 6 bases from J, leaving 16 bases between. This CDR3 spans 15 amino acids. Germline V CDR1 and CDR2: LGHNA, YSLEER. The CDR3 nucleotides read TGCGCCAGCAGCCAAGGGGTTGGCAGGGCTAGCGAGCAGTACTTC. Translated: CASSQGVGRASEQYF.

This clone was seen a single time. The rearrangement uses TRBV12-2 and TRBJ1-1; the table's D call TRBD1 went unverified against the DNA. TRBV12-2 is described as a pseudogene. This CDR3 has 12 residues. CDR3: CASRLRWPEAFF. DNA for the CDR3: TGTGCAAGTCGCCTCCGCTGGCCTGAAGCTTTCTTT.